This TCR beta chain was found in a study of blood T cell repertoires in COVID-19. For the study at large: Researchers got acute and convalescent COVID-19 samples from the United States, Italy and Spain. Sample material is recorded as cDNA or gDNA derived from T cells, B-cell-depleted T cells, or PBMCs.

The V end lost 8 bases, the J end lost 4 bases, and 14 bases lay between the germline ends. CDR3 length: 14 residues. Germline lookup yields CDR1 MNHEY and CDR2 SMNVEV (reference sequence). TCRdb keeps only in-frame clones here, not all; method: immunoSEQ multiplex PCR. The profile shows tens of thousands of clones, approximately 88% of them singletons. This chain links TRBV27 with TRBJ2-2, with D possibly TRBD2 on 5 matching bases. The material sequenced was peripheral blood. The origin of this receptor is a human donor with active COVID-19. The donor label of this sample is uncertain. The CDR3 DNA reads TGTGCCAGCGGCGAGGGTCCCAGCACCGGGGAGCTGTTTTTT. Translated, it gives CASGEGPSTGELFF.